The 27 T cell receptor beta chains below come from one sample, sequenced in a study of blood T cell repertoires in COVID-19. Sequenced by immunoSEQ multiplex PCR; TCRdb stores in-frame clones only, minus some. The sample includes about 160,000 clones, approximately 78% of them seen just once. The specimen sequenced was peripheral blood. The receptors here all came from a human donor in a cohort sampled during active COVID-19.

This chain links TRBV7-9 with TRBJ1-4, with D tentatively TRBD1 (6 bases). The CDR3 loop spans 15 amino acids. CDR1 is SEHNR, CDR2 FQNEAQ, per germline (reference sequence). The ends were cut back, 1 base at V and 6 bases at J, with 12 bases in the middle. The CDR3 nucleotides read TGTGCCAGCAGCTTAGGCCAAGGGGGGGATGAAAAACTGTTTTTT. Translation: CASSLGQGGDEKLFF.

The chain is built from TRBV14 and TRBJ2-3, with D possibly being TRBD1 (6 bases). The V gene's germline CDR1 is SGHDN and CDR2 FVKESK. The CDR3 totals 17 residues. V was pared by 3 bases and J by 5 bases, with 21 bases between. CDR3 residues: CASSHRRTDGYLDTQYF. The CDR3 nucleotides are TGTGCCAGCAGCCACCGCCGGACAGACGGATACTTAGATACGCAGTATTTT.

This sequence joins TRBV29-1 and TRBJ1-1; D is perhaps TRBD1 (5 bases). This CDR3 has 13 amino acids. V lost 6 bases to trimming and J lost 0 bases, with 11 bases between them. From germline, CDR1 is SQVTM and CDR2 ANQGSEA. CDR3 loop: CSVPTELNTEAFF. CDR3 DNA: TGCAGCGTCCCGACAGAATTGAACACTGAAGCTTTCTTT.

This clone was recorded at least ten times. The chain uses TRBV18 and TRBJ2-1, with D hard to call. Germline-derived CDR1 and CDR2 are KGHSH and LQKENI. This CDR3 is built from 18 residues. Trimming removed 6 bases at V and 0 bases at J, with 21 bases between. The CDR3 is CASSSGPRSLSSYNEQFF. The CDR3 nucleotides are TGTGCCAGCTCCTCAGGCCCCAGGTCCTTGAGCTCCTACAATGAGCAGTTCTTC.

The V call is TRBV6-2 or TRBV6-3, the J call TRBJ2-3, with 7 bases that match TRBD2. From germline, CDR1 is MNHEY and CDR2 SVGEGT. This CDR3 comprises 16 residues. V gave up 6 bases and J gave up 2 bases; unmatched junction bases: 11. The CDR3 loop is CASSRRRGTLTDTQYF. The CDR3 bases are TGTGCCAGCAGCCGACGGCGGGGGACTCTCACAGATACGCAGTATTTT.

V is TRBV7-2 and J is TRBJ1-1; D call uncertain. Looked up from germline, CDR1 is SGHTA and CDR2 is FQGNSA. This CDR3 is built from 13 residues. Trimming removed 4 bases from V and 6 bases from J, with 12 bases in between. CDR3 region: CASSWTLRAEAFF. In DNA form, the CDR3 reads TGTGCCAGCAGCTGGACTCTGAGGGCTGAAGCTTTCTTT.

The chain recombines TRBV29-1 with TRBJ2-7, with 8 bases fitting TRBD1. This CDR3 is 14 amino acids long. Trimming at V came to 6 bases and at J to 4 bases, leaving 11 bases not matched to a gene. Germline V gene lookup returns CDR1 SQVTM and CDR2 ANQGSEA. The CDR3 loop is CSVLPSDRAYEQYF. CDR3 in DNA: TGCAGCGTATTACCATCGGACAGGGCTTACGAGCAGTACTTC.

This clone was found once. The rearrangement uses TRBV25-1 and TRBJ1-5; D is possibly TRBD1 (6 bases). Germline loops: CDR1 MGHDK, CDR2 SYGVNS. Trimming took off 3 bases at V and 4 bases at J, with 13 bases between the two ends. The CDR3 totals 15 residues. CDR3 in amino acids: CASSDTTRGNQPQHF. Here the CDR3 DNA reads TGTGCCAGCAGTGACACCACGAGGGGGAATCAGCCCCAGCATTTT.

This clone has a single count. This chain joins TRBV5-6 and TRBJ2-1, with 9 bases that match TRBD2. Germline lookup yields CDR1 SGHDT and CDR2 YYEEEE. The length of the CDR3 is 15 residues. With V trimmed by 2 bases and J by 7 bases, 7 bases remained unmatched. The CDR3 reads CASSFEAGGRNEQFF. The CDR3 DNA reads TGTGCCAGCAGCTTTGAAGCGGGAGGTAGAAATGAGCAGTTCTTC.

The chain joins TRBV10-3 to TRBJ1-2; no clear D. V was trimmed by 3 bases and J by 5 bases, leaving 13 bases between them. Germline V CDR1 and CDR2: ENHRY, SYGVKD. The CDR3 is 14 residues long. The DNA for the CDR3 is TGTGCCATCAGTGATGCAGGTGGTGGGTATGGCTACACCTTC. Its translation: CAISDAGGGYGYTF.

This clone was seen at least ten times. V is TRBV30 and J is TRBJ2-3; D not resolved. CDR1 GTSNPN and CDR2 SVGIG come from the germline V gene (reference sequence). Trimming removed 2 bases from V and 0 bases from J, with 9 bases in between. The CDR3 consists of 14 residues. Written as DNA, the CDR3 is TGTGCCTGGAGTCCCCCGACTAGCACAGATACGCAGTATTTT. Translating it yields CAWSPPTSTDTQYF.

A single count supports this clone. V gene TRBV4-1 combines with J gene TRBJ1-4, with D possibly TRBD1 on 5 matching bases. V was clipped by 2 bases and J by 7 bases, with 11 bases between them. The CDR3 is made up of 14 amino acids. Germline V CDR1 and CDR2: MGHRA, YSYEKL. The CDR3 sequence is CASSQQGIIEKLFF. CDR3 coding DNA: TGCGCCAGCAGCCAACAGGGCATCATTGAAAAACTGTTTTTT.

The rearrangement links TRBV29-1 to TRBJ1-2; 9 positions match TRBD1. The CDR3 sequence is 14 residues long. The V segment lost 2 bases and the J segment 7 bases; nucleotides outside the gene matches: 8. Germline V gene sequence: CDR1 SQVTM, CDR2 ANQGSEA. The CDR3 sequence: CSVEWTGAYRGYTF. In DNA, the CDR3 is TGCAGCGTTGAATGGACAGGGGCCTATCGTGGCTACACCTTC. The full variable domain, in which reference TRBV29-1 and TRBJ1-2 provide the parts outside the CDR3, is SAVISQKPSRDICQRGTSLTIQCQVDSQVTMMFWYRQQPGQSLTLIATANQGSEATYESGFVIDKFPISRPNLTFSTLTVSNMSPEDSSIYLCSVEWTGAYRGYTFGSGTRLTVV.

The chain carries TRBV6-6 and TRBJ1-2; D might be TRBD1 (6 bases). CDR1 and CDR2 from the germline V gene are MNHNY and SVGAGI (reference sequence). This CDR3 spans 13 amino acids. V shed 6 bases and J shed 1 base, with 9 bases lying between them. CDR3 sequence (DNA): TGTGCCAGCAGCGGACAGCTTAACTATGGCTACACCTTC. Translated, it gives CASSGQLNYGYTF.

This rearrangement joins TRBV3-1 (or the pseudogene TRBV3-2) to TRBJ1-4, with D perhaps matching TRBD1 (6 bases). V was shortened by 1 base and J by 12 bases, with 15 bases between the two germline ends. CDR3 length: 14 amino acids. CDR1 and CDR2 (germline): LGHDT, YNNKEL (reference sequence). CDR3 nucleotide sequence: TGTGCCAGCAGCCAAGGACAGGTGATTGGAGAACTGTTTTTT. It yields the protein CASSQGQVIGELFF.

The rearrangement joins TRBV6-5 to TRBJ1-5, with a weak D call TRBD1 (5 bases). With 6 bases removed from V and 1 base from J, the gap between germline ends came to 13 bases. The CDR3 is 15 amino acids. CDR1 and CDR2 from the germline V gene are MNHEY and SVGAGI. In nucleotides, the CDR3 is TGTGCCAGCAGCAGGCAGCGGGGGAGCAATCAGCCCCAGCATTTT. This gives the protein CASSRQRGSNQPQHF.

The gene calls are TRBV3-1 (or the pseudogene TRBV3-2) and TRBJ2-2; D ambiguous. The CDR3 is 14 amino acids. V lost 4 bases and J 2 bases, leaving 8 bases between the germline ends. CDR1 is LGHDT, CDR2 YNNKEL, per germline (reference sequence). DNA for the CDR3: TGTGCCAGCAGCCCAACCAGAAACACCGGGGAGCTGTTTTTT. Its protein product is CASSPTRNTGELFF.

CDR3 sequence: CASSESSGLGAAGELFF. The CDR3 nucleotides are TGTGCCAGCAGCGAATCCTCGGGACTAGGGGCGGCCGGGGAGCTGTTTTTT. The chain couples TRBV7-2 to TRBJ2-2; 8 bases line up with TRBD2. The CDR3 contains 17 residues. Germline trimming cut 5 bases from V and 6 bases from J; bases unmatched to any gene: 14. Germline CDR1 reads SGHTA; CDR2 reads FQGNSA.

The chain employs TRBV9 and TRBJ1-3; 7 bases line up with TRBD1. V shed 4 bases and J 0 bases; nucleotides not matched to a gene: 4. The germline V gene has CDR1 SGDLS and CDR2 YYNGEE. This CDR3 comprises 15 residues. Here the CDR3 DNA reads TGTGCCAGCAGCATCGGGACAGTCTCTGGAAACACCATATATTTT. Translating it yields CASSIGTVSGNTIYF. Full variable domain (remainder filled in from reference TRBV9 and TRBJ1-3): DSGVTQTPKHLITATGQRVTLRCSPRSGDLSVYWYQQSLDQGLQFLIQYYNGEERAKGNILERFSAQQFPDLHSELNLSSLELGDSALYFCASSIGTVSGNTIYFGEGSWLTVV.

V is TRBV7-9 and J is TRBJ2-2; TRBD2 might be the D (7 bases). V lost 3 bases to trimming and J lost 4 bases, with 15 bases between them. The CDR3 covers 16 residues. CDR1 and CDR2 from the germline V gene are SEHNR and FQNEAQ (reference sequence). CDR3 residues: CASSLASGGGTGELFF. CDR3 coding DNA: TGTGCCAGCAGCTTGGCTAGCGGAGGGGGCACCGGGGAGCTGTTTTTT.

The J gene is TRBJ2-5, the V gene TRBV2; weak D call: TRBD2 (6 bases). The V end lost 5 bases, the J end lost 5 bases, and 12 bases lay between the germline ends. The germline CDR1 and CDR2 sequences are SNHLY and FYNNEI. The CDR3 is 13 amino acids. This CDR3 is CASSPGTGETQYF. The CDR3 DNA reads as TGTGCCAGCAGTCCCGGGACTGGGGAGACCCAGTACTTC.

V is TRBV11-2 and J is TRBJ2-5; TRBD1 matches at 9 bases. This CDR3 has 13 amino acids. V lost 7 bases and J lost 3; bases outside the gene matches: 3. Germline lookup yields CDR1 SGHAT and CDR2 FQNNGV. The CDR3 is CASTRDREETQYF. Written as DNA, the CDR3 is TGTGCCAGCACCAGGGACAGGGAAGAGACCCAGTACTTC.

The chain joins TRBV27 to TRBJ2-1; D perhaps matches TRBD2 (5 bases). V was clipped by 5 bases and J by 4 bases, with 9 bases between them. Per the germline V gene, CDR1 is MNHEY and CDR2 is SMNVEV (reference sequence). The CDR3 has 13 residues. The CDR3 loop reads CASSRTPYNEQFF. The CDR3 nucleotides are TGTGCCAGCAGTCGGACTCCGTACAATGAGCAGTTCTTC.

The V gene is TRBV19, the J gene TRBJ2-7, with 10 bases matching TRBD2. Germline-derived CDR1 and CDR2 are LNHDA and SQIVND (reference sequence). The CDR3 length is 16 residues. J lost 4 bases, V lost 7 bases, and 13 bases had no gene match. The CDR3 nucleotides read TGTGCCAGTACCCCGGGTCCAGCGGGGGGGAAGTACGAGCAGTACTTC. This gives the protein CASTPGPAGGKYEQYF.

The gene calls are TRBV7-2 and TRBJ2-4; 11 bases are shared with TRBD2. CDR3 size: 20 residues. From germline, CDR1 is SGHTA and CDR2 FQGNSA. The V segment lost 0 bases and the J segment 2 bases; nucleotides outside the gene matches: 12. In DNA form, the CDR3 reads TGTGCCAGCAGCTTAGCCTACTCAGGAGTAGCGGGAGGGCCCAAAAACATTCAGTACTTC. Translating it yields CASSLAYSGVAGGPKNIQYF.

Here the CDR3 DNA reads TGCAGTGCTAGTGGGCAGGCGCTTAGCGGGAGGGCCGGGGAGCAGTACTTC. It encodes CSASGQALSGRAGEQYF. The genes are TRBV20-1 and TRBJ2-7; TRBD2 matches at 11 bases. The CDR3 has 17 amino acids. The ends lost 3 bases at V and 7 bases at J; junction bases unmatched: 17. Germline V gives CDR1 DFQATT, CDR2 SNEGSKA (reference sequence).

The V gene is TRBV7-9, the J gene TRBJ2-2, with 8 bases matching TRBD1. With 5 bases clipped from V and 7 bases from J, the junction kept 9 bases outside the gene matches. The germline V gene encodes CDR1 SEHNR and CDR2 FQNEAQ (reference sequence). The CDR3 is 15 residues long. CDR3 amino acids: CASSHLRGPGGELFF. Here the CDR3 DNA reads TGTGCCAGCAGCCACCTCAGGGGGCCAGGCGGGGAGCTGTTTTTT.